Below are 11 T cell receptor beta chains sequenced from a single sample in a study of CD8 T cells in ankylosing spondylitis. TCRdb processed the 5' RACE reads anew with MiXCR; each CDR3 protein has one entry. Seen here are a few hundred thousand distinct CDR3 sequences, 10% to 13% observed once, and the top ten hold approximately 20%. Sequenced material: blood, either unsorted or a sorted T cell fraction (not recorded which). These receptor sequences come from a male donor with ankylosing spondylitis or in good health (not recorded which).

This clonotype was seen more than once but under ten times. The genes are TRBV18 and TRBJ2-5; D remains ambiguous. Between the trimmed V and J ends, which lost 3 bases and 2 bases, there was a span of 7 bases. Germline assignment: CDR1 KGHSH and CDR2 LQKENI. The CDR3 loop spans 13 amino acids. The CDR3 region has the DNA TGTGCCAGCTCACCTCAGGAACAAGAGACCCAGTACTTC. As protein: CASSPQEQETQYF. Full variable domain (remainder filled in from reference TRBV18 and TRBJ2-5): NAGVMQNPRHLVRRRGQEARLRCSPMKGHSHVYWYRQLPEEGLKFMVYLQKENIIDESGMPKERFSAEFPKEGPSILRIQQVVRGDSAAYFCASSPQEQETQYFGPGTRLLVL.

This clonotype has ten or more counts. The rearrangement links TRBV28 to TRBJ2-1; 8 bases are shared with TRBD2. Per germline, CDR1 MDHEN and CDR2 SYDVKM. The junction had 7 bases not matched to a gene; V was cut back by 6 bases and J by 3 bases. This CDR3 has 15 residues. The CDR3 DNA is TGTGCCAGCAGCCCACCGGGGGGGAACTACAATGAGCAGTTCTTC. It yields the protein CASSPPGGNYNEQFF.

This clonotype was detected only a few times. The chain employs TRBV11-2 and TRBJ2-1, with 8 positions matching TRBD1. The V gene's germline CDR1 is SGHAT and CDR2 FQNNGV. Trimming took 5 bases from V and 8 from J; bases not matched to a gene: 11. The CDR3 runs 15 residues. CDR3 region: CASSGNVQGDDEQFF. Written as DNA, the CDR3 is TGTGCCAGCAGCGGCAATGTACAGGGGGATGATGAGCAGTTCTTC.

This clonotype was picked up many times. The chain has TRBV6-1 and TRBJ2-3, with D hard to call. Deletions cut 10 bases from V and 0 bases from J, with 11 bases between. This CDR3 comprises 13 residues. CDR1 is MNHNS and CDR2 is SASEGT in the germline V gene. The CDR3 bases are TGTGCCACCACAAAAATTAGCACAGATACGCAGTATTTT. Amino acid sequence: CATTKISTDTQYF.

This clonotype came up many times. The chain carries TRBV29-1 and TRBJ2-2, with 10 bases aligning to TRBD1. The CDR3 length is 16 residues. CDR1 is SQVTM, CDR2 ANQGSEA, per germline. J was trimmed by 4 bases and V by 2 bases; bases with no gene match: 7. The CDR3 spells CSVERGTGDGTGELFF. CDR3 sequence (DNA): TGCAGCGTTGAAAGGGGGACAGGGGACGGCACCGGGGAGCTGTTTTTT.

V gene TRBV7-3 combines with J gene TRBJ2-2, with 7 nucleotides matching TRBD1. Trimming removed 5 bases from V and 1 base from J; junction bases left unmatched: 4. CDR1 is SGHTA and CDR2 is FQGTGA in the germline V gene. The CDR3 runs 15 residues. CDR3 bases: TGTGCCAGCAGCCAGGGACAGCTGAACACCGGGGAGCTGTTTTTT. Translated: CASSQGQLNTGELFF.

The gene calls are TRBV7-8 and TRBJ1-6; 10 bases are a match to TRBD1. Germline values: CDR1 SGHVS, CDR2 FQNEAQ. V lost 5 bases and J lost 9; bases outside the gene matches: 4. The CDR3 contains 14 residues. For the CDR3, the DNA is TGTGCCAGCAGCCGGGACAGGGGAAGTTCACCCCTCCACTTT. Amino acids: CASSRDRGSSPLHF.

This clonotype showed up many times. The CDR3 region is CASSLFLGNTEAFF. The DNA for the CDR3 is TGTGCCAGCAGTTTATTTCTCGGAAACACTGAAGCTTTCTTT. The chain couples TRBV12-3 or TRBV12-4 to TRBJ1-1; D is undetermined. Trimming pared 2 bases from V and 2 bases from J, leaving 9 bases between. The CDR3 is 14 amino acids.

This clonotype occurred a few times. The chain has TRBV7-9 and TRBJ2-5, with 7 bases identical to TRBD2. V dropped 1 base and J dropped 3; count of bases not matched to a gene: 5. The V gene's germline CDR1 is SEHNR and CDR2 FQNEAQ (reference sequence). CDR3 length: 15 amino acids. The CDR3, as DNA: TGTGCCAGCAGCTTAGTTGCGGGGGTTAAAGAGACCCAGTACTTC. The encoded protein is CASSLVAGVKETQYF.

The chain is built from TRBV24-1 and TRBJ2-3; D possibly uses TRBD1 or TRBD2 (5 bases each). Germline V lookup: CDR1 KGHDR, CDR2 SFDVKD. The V end lost 1 base, the J end lost 4 bases, and 8 bases lay between the germline ends. This CDR3 spans 14 amino acids. CDR3 sequence reads: CATSDFGTSDTQYF. In DNA, the CDR3 is TGTGCCACCAGTGATTTCGGGACGTCAGATACGCAGTATTTT.

The chain is built from TRBV3-1 and TRBJ2-1; D possibly corresponds to TRBD2 (7 bases). V was trimmed by 4 bases and J by 8 bases, leaving 15 bases between them. This CDR3 comprises 14 residues. The germline CDR1 and CDR2 sequences are LGHDT and YNNKEL (reference sequence). The CDR3 DNA reads as TGTGCCAGCAGCCTTGGGGGGGGGCCTCATGAGCAGTTCTTC. Its translation is CASSLGGGPHEQFF.